This T cell receptor (beta chain) was sequenced during a study of regulatory T cells in long-lasting Graves disease. About the study: More than 5 years of antithyroid drugs with positive TSH receptor antibodies defined persistent Graves' disease.

Regarding this clonotype: Its antigen is not known.

TCR beta libraries were built with iRepertoire HTBI primers and Arm-PCR of CDR3 regions. TCRdb called the multiplex PCR reads again in MiXCR, with one record for every CDR3 protein. The repertoire consists of about 310,000 distinct CDR3 sequences, with around 23% occurring once and the leading ten covering roughly three fifths. Specified time point: persistent/refractory GD, antithyroid drugs over 5 years with positive TRAb. Preparation of the TCR library used RNA extracted from PBMCs. Regarding the study as a whole: Persistent disease samples used TRBV28, TRBJ1-2 and TRBJ2-5 preferentially. Persistent Graves' cases showed lower TCR diversity than newly diagnosed cases.

This CDR3 comprises 14 residues. V was trimmed by 2 bases and J by 2 bases, leaving 10 bases between them. Germline V CDR1 and CDR2: MNHEY, SVGAGI. Sequences were derived from peripheral blood mononuclear cells (PBMCs), sampled when the disease was refractory, from a patient treated with antithyroid drugs. The chain carries TRBV6-5 and TRBJ2-7, with D maybe TRBD1 (5 bases). The sequence was obtained from a female donor with Graves disease. DNA for the CDR3: TGTGCCAGCAGTTACCGAGACAGAACCTACGAGCAGTACTTC. This sequence encodes CASSYRDRTYEQYF.